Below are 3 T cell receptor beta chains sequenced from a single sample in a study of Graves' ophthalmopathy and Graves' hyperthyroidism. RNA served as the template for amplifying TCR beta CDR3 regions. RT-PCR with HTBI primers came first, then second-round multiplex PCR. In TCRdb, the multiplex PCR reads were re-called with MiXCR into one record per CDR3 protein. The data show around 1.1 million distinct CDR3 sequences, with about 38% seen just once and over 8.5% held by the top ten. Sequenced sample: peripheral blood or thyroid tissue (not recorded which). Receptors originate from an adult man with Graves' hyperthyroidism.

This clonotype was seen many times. This CDR3 is CASGGGRYEQYF. The CDR3 coding sequence is TGTGCCAGCGGCGGAGGAAGGTACGAGCAGTACTTC. V usage is TRBV14 and J usage is TRBJ2-7, with D perhaps matching TRBD2 (5 bases). This CDR3 is built from 12 residues. V lost 8 bases and J lost 4, with 12 bases in between. CDR1 SGHDN and CDR2 FVKESK come from the germline V gene.

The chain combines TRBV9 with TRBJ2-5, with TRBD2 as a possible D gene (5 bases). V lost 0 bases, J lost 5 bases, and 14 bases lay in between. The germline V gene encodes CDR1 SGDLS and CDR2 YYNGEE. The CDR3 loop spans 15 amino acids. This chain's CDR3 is CASSVAGMARETQYF. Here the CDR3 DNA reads TGTGCCAGCAGCGTAGCCGGGATGGCCCGGGAGACCCAGTACTTC.

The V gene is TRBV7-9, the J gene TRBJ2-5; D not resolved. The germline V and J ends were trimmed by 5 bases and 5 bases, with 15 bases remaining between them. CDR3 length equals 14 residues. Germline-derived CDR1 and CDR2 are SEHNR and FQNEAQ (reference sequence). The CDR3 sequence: CASSRVSGSETQYF. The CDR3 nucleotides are TGTGCCAGCAGCCGTGTCTCCGGGTCGGAGACCCAGTACTTC.